This T cell receptor (beta chain) was captured by sequencing in a study of blood T cell repertoires in COVID-19. Study background: T cells, B-cell-depleted T cells, or PBMCs provided the cDNA or gDNA that served as material.

There are 17 residues in the CDR3. Germline V gives CDR1 LGHDT, CDR2 YNNKEL (reference sequence). The V gene end was trimmed by 0 bases and the J gene end by 3 bases; junction bases not matched to a gene: 5. Using immunoSEQ multiplex PCR, the repertoire was profiled, and TCRdb retains in-frame clones only, with some absent. The data contain about 30,000 clones, around 88% of them seen just once; the ten biggest clones take up less than 30%. The sequence was collected from a human donor in a cohort sampled during active COVID-19. Sequencing was carried out using peripheral blood. V and J are TRBV3-1 (or the pseudogene TRBV3-2) and TRBJ2-1, with 10 positions matching TRBD2. CDR3 region: CASSQETSGRHYNEQFF. The DNA for the CDR3 is TGTGCCAGCAGCCAAGAGACTAGCGGGCGCCACTACAATGAGCAGTTCTTC.